This entry describes one TCR beta chain. The source of the sample is a study of blood T cell repertoires in COVID-19. In the study's own analysis: Estimated nucleated cell counts came from reference gene primer amplification. Sequencing used immunoSEQ multiplex PCR; TCRdb keeps in-frame clones, though not all of them. The DNA gave D and trimming, while V, J and clone size come from that table. The sample has about 170,000 clones, under 90% seen once. Germline V gives CDR1 MNHNS, CDR2 SASEGT. V was pared by 4 bases and J by 3 bases, with 5 bases of the junction left unmatched. The CDR3 is 15 amino acids.

The sample was peripheral blood. The clonotype originates from a woman at least 80 years old with active or convalescent COVID-19. This chain links TRBV6-1 with TRBJ2-7; the match to TRBD2 covers 11 bases. The CDR3 is CASSVGTSGFYEQYF. In nucleotides, the CDR3 is TGTGCCAGCAGTGTCGGGACTAGCGGTTTCTACGAGCAGTACTTC.